The 30 T cell receptor beta chains given below trace back to one sample, sequenced in a study of monozygotic twins with inflammatory bowel disease (dated by TCRdb to about 2019). The protocol used for the library was 5' RACE. The data were produced on an Illumina HiSeq 2500. Once TCRdb had reprocessed the reads, it stored one entry per CDR3 protein sequence and supplied no DNA. This sample's table carries roughly 330,000 distinct CDR3 sequences. The biggest ten clones account for 2% to 2.5% of the sample. Sequencing was carried out using blood. Receptors originate from a human donor with ulcerative colitis or Crohn's disease, or a healthy co-twin of an affected twin (not recorded which).

V and J are TRBV29-1 and TRBJ2-7; TCRdb's D call of TRBD1 is untestable without DNA. The germline gives CDR1 SQVTM, CDR2 ANQGSEA. This CDR3 contains 12 residues. The CDR3: CSVALGPYEQYF.

V gene TRBV24-1 combines with J gene TRBJ2-7; the D call of TRBD1 rests on TCRdb alone, since no DNA is present to check it. The CDR3 runs to 17 residues. Per the germline V gene, CDR1 is KGHDR and CDR2 is SFDVKD. CDR3 amino acids: CATSDSSGAATPYGQYF.

The chain uses TRBV3-1 and TRBJ2-7; the D gene TCRdb calls, TRBD1, cannot be checked with no DNA. The germline CDR1 and CDR2 sequences are LGHDT and YNNKEL (reference sequence). The CDR3 length is 15 residues. CDR3 loop: CASSRPGQGAYEQYF.

V and J are TRBV11-2 and TRBJ2-3; TCRdb proposes TRBD2, but this gene call is untestable without DNA. This CDR3 is built from 16 residues. CDR1 is SGHAT and CDR2 is FQNNGV in the germline V gene. CDR3 protein: CASSASGGGVSDTQYF.

The chain employs TRBV7-2 and TRBJ2-3; TCRdb's D gene call, TRBD2, goes unchecked for lack of DNA. This CDR3 is 12 amino acids long. Germline V gene data show CDR1 as SGHTA and CDR2 as FQGNSA. Here the CDR3 reads CASSFERDTQYF.

The genes are TRBV9 and TRBJ2-7; TCRdb selects TRBD1, and the lack of DNA leaves this call unchecked. This CDR3 has 15 residues. CDR1 is SGDLS and CDR2 is YYNGEE in the germline V gene. The CDR3 spells CASSVTGTGEGEQYF.

The chain links TRBV5-5 to TRBJ2-1; as DNA is missing, the TRBD2 call by TCRdb cannot be tested. CDR3 length: 17 amino acids. In germline, CDR1 is SGHKS, CDR2 YYEKEE (reference sequence). CDR3 residues: CASRLRTSGIGYNEQFF.

The CDR3 sequence is CASRPSGHSTDTQYF. The chain carries TRBV12-3 or TRBV12-4 and TRBJ2-3; the TRBD1 assignment by TCRdb is unverifiable without DNA. The CDR3 runs to 15 residues.

The chain combines TRBV20-1 with TRBJ2-3; the D call from TCRdb, TRBD2, cannot be confirmed without DNA. CDR1 is DFQATT, CDR2 SNEGSKA, per germline (reference sequence). The CDR3 loop spans 15 amino acids. The CDR3 sequence is CSARAGGQNTDTQYF.

V is TRBV4-3 and J is TRBJ1-2; the D call of TRBD1 rests on TCRdb alone, since no DNA is present to check it. The CDR3 is made up of 18 amino acids. Germline lookup yields CDR1 LGHNA and CDR2 YSLEER. CDR3 sequence reads: CASSHRLRQGAKRDGYTF.

The chain recombines TRBV4-3 with TRBJ2-1. The CDR3 loop spans 16 amino acids. Per the germline V gene, CDR1 is LGHNA and CDR2 is YSLEER. CDR3 loop: CASSQDMRQLYNEQFF.

The rearrangement links TRBV20-1 to TRBJ1-1; TCRdb reports TRBD1, a call that lacks DNA to check it against. Germline CDR1 is DFQATT and CDR2 is SNEGSKA (reference sequence). This CDR3 region has 16 residues. CDR3 in amino acids: CSATDRKRLWDTEAFF.

The V gene is TRBV20-1, the J gene TRBJ1-5; the D call from TCRdb, TRBD1, cannot be confirmed without DNA. Germline values: CDR1 DFQATT, CDR2 SNEGSKA (reference sequence). The length of the CDR3 is 15 residues. CDR3 amino acids: CSAQRGGSLNQPQHF.

The chain links TRBV28 to TRBJ2-3; TCRdb calls TRBD1, which cannot be checked without DNA. This CDR3 contains 13 residues. CDR1 and CDR2 from the germline V gene are MDHEN and SYDVKM. The CDR3 sequence is CASRMGSPDTQYF.

V gene TRBV11-2 combines with J gene TRBJ2-7; TCRdb lists TRBD1, though no DNA is available to test this call. This CDR3 is built from 16 residues. Germline CDR1 and CDR2: SGHAT and FQNNGV. The CDR3 is CASSPQGGPLSYEQYF.

CDR3 in amino acids: CASSSDRDSYNEQFF. This chain connects TRBV27 to TRBJ2-1; the TRBD1 assignment by TCRdb is unverifiable without DNA. The CDR3 sequence is 15 residues long. Germline V gene lookup returns CDR1 MNHEY and CDR2 SMNVEV (reference sequence).

V gene TRBV10-1 combines with J gene TRBJ2-3. The CDR3 totals 14 residues. Germline CDR1 and CDR2: WNHNN and SYGVQD (reference sequence). The CDR3: CASSESVGTDTQYF.

This chain links TRBV5-1 with TRBJ2-6; TCRdb's assignment of TRBD1 cannot be checked, as there is no DNA. The CDR3 is 16 amino acids. Germline V gene lookup returns CDR1 SGHRS and CDR2 YFSETQ. The CDR3 is CASSSGYASGANVLTF. Full variable domain (remainder filled in from reference TRBV5-1 and TRBJ2-6): KAGVTQTPRYLIKTRGQQVTLSCSPISGHRSVSWYQQTPGQGLQFLFEYFSETQRNKGNFPGRFSGRQFSNSRSEMNVSTLELGDSALYLCASSSGYASGANVLTFGAGSRLTVL.

V is TRBV6-1 and J is TRBJ2-1; TCRdb indicates TRBD2, and absent DNA this call remains unverified. In germline, CDR1 is MNHNS, CDR2 SASEGT. CDR3 size: 15 residues. Here the CDR3 reads CASRPIAGGTNEQFF.

CDR3 amino acids: CASLSRGGTEAFF. The chain links TRBV12-3 or TRBV12-4 to TRBJ1-1; TCRdb proposes TRBD1, but this gene call is untestable without DNA. CDR3 length: 13 amino acids.

The chain has TRBV4-1 and TRBJ2-5; there is no DNA to check the TCRdb D call of TRBD1. This CDR3 is 18 amino acids long. Germline V gives CDR1 MGHRA, CDR2 YSYEKL. CDR3 amino acids: CASSPRDSSIPNWETQYF.

The J gene is TRBJ2-7, the V gene TRBV5-4; TCRdb gives TRBD2 as the D gene, but with no DNA this cannot be confirmed. CDR3 size: 16 residues. The germline gives CDR1 SGHNT, CDR2 YYREEE (reference sequence). CDR3 amino acids: CASSPGLAGASYEQYF.

V gene TRBV9 combines with J gene TRBJ2-2; TCRdb indicates TRBD1, and absent DNA this call remains unverified. Looked up from germline, CDR1 is SGDLS and CDR2 is YYNGEE. The CDR3 runs 14 residues. The CDR3 loop is CASSGPPDTGELFF. The whole variable domain, filled in from reference TRBV9 and TRBJ2-2, reads DSGVTQTPKHLITATGQRVTLRCSPRSGDLSVYWYQQSLDQGLQFLIQYYNGEERAKGNILERFSAQQFPDLHSELNLSSLELGDSALYFCASSGPPDTGELFFGEGSRLTVL.

The V call is TRBV7-9, the J call TRBJ2-7; no DNA is available, so the TRBD1 call from TCRdb remains unchecked. The CDR3 is made up of 17 amino acids. Germline V CDR1 and CDR2: SEHNR, FQNEAQ (reference sequence). CDR3 sequence: CASSGDVRRGSTYEQYF.

The V call is TRBV20-1, the J call TRBJ1-6; as DNA is missing, the TRBD1 call by TCRdb cannot be tested. CDR1 is DFQATT, CDR2 SNEGSKA, per germline (reference sequence). The CDR3 contains 13 residues. The CDR3 reads CSVVAGSNSPLHF.

The chain joins TRBV5-5 to TRBJ2-7; lacking DNA, the TRBD1 call made by TCRdb goes unchecked. Per germline, CDR1 SGHKS and CDR2 YYEKEE (reference sequence). This CDR3 contains 14 residues. This chain's CDR3 is CASSHRDPSYEQYF. Using reference TRBV5-5 and TRBJ2-7 for the parts outside the CDR3, the full variable domain is DAGVTQSPTHLIKTRGQQVTLRCSPISGHKSVSWYQQVLGQGPQFIFQYYEKEERGRGNFPDRFSARQFPNYSSELNVNALLLGDSALYLCASSHRDPSYEQYFGPGTRLTVT.

This chain joins TRBV6-5 and TRBJ2-2. This CDR3 is built from 14 residues. Germline values: CDR1 MNHEY, CDR2 SVGAGI. CDR3 in amino acids: CATTTVANTGELFF.

This chain joins TRBV10-3 and TRBJ2-4. Germline assignment: CDR1 ENHRY and CDR2 SYGVKD. The CDR3 runs to 15 residues. The CDR3 loop reads CAISPEWEAKNIQYF.

The chain uses TRBV12-3 or TRBV12-4 and TRBJ2-1. CDR3 length equals 13 residues. Here the CDR3 reads CASSPVNHNEQFF.

The chain combines TRBV10-3 with TRBJ1-2; checking the TCRdb D call of TRBD1 is not possible without DNA. CDR1 and CDR2 from the germline V gene are ENHRY and SYGVKD. The length of the CDR3 is 13 residues. The CDR3 sequence: CAISGDSNYGYTF.